These T cell receptor beta chains were read from a single sample in a study of breast tumors, draining lymph nodes, adjacent tissues. TCRdb reprocessed the multiplex PCR reads via MiXCR and lists one record per CDR3 protein. The sample yields roughly 70,000 distinct CDR3 sequences, roughly two fifths seen once. Sequenced material: breast tumor tissue. These receptors all stem from a female donor with breast cancer. Some clones in this sample may be carry-over from other donors' samples. Both conserved end residues are part of each CDR3. Each record gives: CDR3 protein, CDR3 DNA, clone size, J gene, D gene, V gene. D genes are given only for firm matches. Not all rows give a size; the values are once, few, many and, for expanded clones, a class.

CASSLAPSGQPQHF,TGTGCCAGCAGCTTGGCACCTTCCGGGCAGCCCCAGCATTTT,many,TRBJ1-5,-,TRBV5-8
CASRHPDGNTEAFF,TGTGCCAGCAGGCACCCGGACGGGAACACTGAAGCTTTCTTT,-,TRBJ1-1,-,TRBV6-6
CASSQEWQVLHF,TGTGCCAGCAGCCAAGAATGGCAGGTCCTCCACTTT,once,TRBJ1-6,-,TRBV4-2
CASSYSRIEQPQHF,TGTGCCAGCAGTTACAGCAGGATCGAGCAGCCCCAGCATTTT,-,TRBJ1-5,-,TRBV6-2/TRBV6-3
CSVGSWTSFFFGTQYF,TGCAGCGTTGGGTCCTGGACTAGCTTTTTTTTTGGTACGCAGTATTTT,many,TRBJ2-3,TRBD2,TRBV29-1
CASSLLNPSGQPQHF,TGTGCCAGCAGTTTACTTAATCCCTCGGGTCAGCCCCAGCATTTT,many,TRBJ1-5,-,TRBV12-3/TRBV12-4
CASSLGDLYEQYF,TGTGCCAGCAGCTTAGGGGACCTATACGAGCAGTACTTC,many,TRBJ2-7,-,TRBV7-2
CASSLDPVDRVEGQETQYF,TGTGCCAGCAGCTTAGATCCCGTCGACAGGGTTGAGGGGCAAGAGACCCAGTACTTC,many,TRBJ2-5,TRBD1,TRBV11-2
CASSLGGTGRGYTF,TGTGCCAGCAGTTTAGGCGGGACAGGGCGTGGCTACACCTTC,-,TRBJ1-2,TRBD1,TRBV27
CASSYSVADTQYF,TGTGCCAGCAGTTACTCAGTCGCAGATACGCAGTATTTT,many,TRBJ2-3,-,TRBV6-5
CASSPTGQPQHF,TGTGCCAGCAGCCCAACTGGACAGCCCCAGCATTTT,-,TRBJ1-5,-,TRBV4-2
CASSYTAYEQYF,TGTGCCAGCAGCTATACAGCCTACGAGCAGTACTTC,many,TRBJ2-7,-,TRBV7-8
CASSRVGANVLAF,TGTGCCAGTAGTAGGGTGGGGGCCAACGTCCTGGCTTTC,-,TRBJ2-6,-,TRBV19
CASRDRTGWSYEQYF,TGTGCCAGCAGGGACCGGACAGGGTGGTCCTACGAGCAGTACTTC,many,TRBJ2-7,TRBD1,TRBV12-3/TRBV12-4
CASSPWSSPYEQYF,TGTGCCAGCAGCCCTTGGAGCAGCCCCTACGAGCAGTACTTC,many,TRBJ2-7,-,TRBV11-3
CASTTRGHSTGEQFF,TGTGCCAGCACTACCAGGGGGCATAGCACCGGGGAGCAGTTCTTC,-,TRBJ2-1,TRBD1,TRBV12-3/TRBV12-4
CSARDGDTSTDAQYF,TGCAGTGCTAGAGATGGGGACACTAGCACAGATGCGCAGTATTTT,-,TRBJ2-3,-,TRBV20-1
CASSPPGGAEAFF,TGTGCCAGCAGTCCCCCCGGGGGCGCTGAAGCTTTCTTT,few,TRBJ1-1,-,TRBV12-3/TRBV12-4
CASSGGGQYTDTQYF,TGTGCCAGTAGTGGGGGTGGGCAGTACACAGATACGCAGTATTTT,few,TRBJ2-3,-,TRBV19
CAISAFKLAGDMDTQYF,TGTGCCATCAGCGCCTTCAAACTAGCGGGAGATATGGATACGCAGTATTTT,many,TRBJ2-3,TRBD2,TRBV10-3
CASSLVPRTSQGNEQFF,TGTGCCAGCAGTCTTGTTCCCAGGACCTCACAGGGGAATGAGCAGTTCTTC,few,TRBJ2-1,TRBD1,TRBV3-1
CASRLQPCGLEPDTQYF,TGTGCCAGCAGGTTACAACCTTGCGGTCTGGAGCCAGATACGCAGTATTTT,-,TRBJ2-3,-,TRBV7-2
CSVGTGKHPPHEKLFF,TGCAGCGTCGGGACAGGGAAGCATCCGCCTCATGAAAAACTGTTTTTT,few,TRBJ1-4,TRBD1,TRBV29-1
CSARIQRDRYNEQYF,TGCAGTGCTAGAATTCAGCGGGATAGGTACAATGAGCAGTATTTT,once,TRBJ2-3,TRBD2,TRBV20-1
CASSLVNREGSPLHF,TGTGCCAGCAGCTTAGTAAACAGGGAAGGATCACCCCTCCACTTT,few,TRBJ1-6,-,TRBV11-2
CASSYSRDRVAIGGYTF,TGTGCCAGCAGTTACTCGCGGGACAGGGTGGCTATCGGTGGCTACACCTTC,once,TRBJ1-2,TRBD1,TRBV6-5
CISVPAASQPPLTPGSCFF,-,-,TRBJ2-2,-,TRBV7-5
CATSLGNTEAFF,TGTGCCACGTCCTTAGGGAACACTGAAGCTTTCTTT,-,TRBJ1-1,-,TRBV19
CASSLVGRTTHMNTEAFF,TGTGCCAGCAGCTTAGTTGGACGGACCACTCACATGAACACTGAAGCTTTCTTT,many,TRBJ1-1,-,TRBV7-8
CASSLVTGGSGNTIYF,TGCGCCAGCAGCTTGGTCACGGGGGGCTCTGGAAACACCATATATTTT,many,TRBJ1-3,-,TRBV5-1
CSARTADGYILYEQYF,TGCAGTGCTAGAACGGCGGACGGGTACATTCTCTACGAGCAGTACTTC,many,TRBJ2-7,-,TRBV20-1
CASSPQGAVDTQYF,TGCGCCAGCAGCCCGCAGGGGGCTGTAGATACGCAGTATTTT,many,TRBJ2-3,TRBD1,TRBV5-1
CASSFGLAGGRATDTQYF,TGTGCCAGCAGCTTCGGACTAGCGGGGGGGCGCGCCACAGATACGCAGTATTTT,-,TRBJ2-3,TRBD2,TRBV7-6
CASSPRASSYNEQFF,TGTGCCAGCAGTCCGCGGGCCAGCTCCTACAATGAGCAGTTCTTC,many,TRBJ2-1,-,TRBV6-5
CASSPEGTRSQPQHF,TGTGCCAGCAGCCCGGAAGGGACAAGAAGCCAGCCCCAGCATTTT,-,TRBJ1-5,-,TRBV7-2
CASSVRTGSRRQPQHF,TGTGCCAGCAGTGTAAGGACAGGGTCCCGTCGGCAGCCCCAGCATTTT,many,TRBJ1-5,TRBD1,TRBV2
CRPAGGAGNTEAFF,TGCAGGCCAGCAGGGGGGGCGGGGAACACTGAAGCTTTCTTT,-,TRBJ1-1,TRBD1,TRBV20-1
CASSLRAQRQETQYF,TGTGCCAGCAGCTTAAGGGCACAACGTCAAGAGACCCAGTACTTC,-,TRBJ2-5,-,TRBV7-9
CSVLADNQPQHFGDGTGELFF,-,-,TRBJ2-2,-,TRBV29-1